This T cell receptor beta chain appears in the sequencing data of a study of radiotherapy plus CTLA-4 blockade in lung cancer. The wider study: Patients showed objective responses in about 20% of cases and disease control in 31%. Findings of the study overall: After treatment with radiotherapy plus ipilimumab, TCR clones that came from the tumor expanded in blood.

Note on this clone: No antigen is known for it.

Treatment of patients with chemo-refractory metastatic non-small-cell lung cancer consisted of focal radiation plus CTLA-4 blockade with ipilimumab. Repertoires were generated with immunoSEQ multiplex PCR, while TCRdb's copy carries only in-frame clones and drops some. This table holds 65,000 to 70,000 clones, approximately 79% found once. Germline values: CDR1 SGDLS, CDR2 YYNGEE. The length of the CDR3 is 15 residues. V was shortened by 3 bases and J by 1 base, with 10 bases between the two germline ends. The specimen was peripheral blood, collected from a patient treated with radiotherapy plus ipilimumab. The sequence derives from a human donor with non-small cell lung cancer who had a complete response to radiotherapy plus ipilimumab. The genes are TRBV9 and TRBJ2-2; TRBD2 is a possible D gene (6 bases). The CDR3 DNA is TGTGCCAGCAGCGCGGGACTTTTGAACACCGGGGAGCTGTTTTTT. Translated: CASSAGLLNTGELFF.